This entry describes one TCR beta chain. This clonotype was observed once. What this receptor recognizes is not known. This may be a read error: a much more frequent sequence differs by one nucleotide. This sample was taken from a study of tumor-infiltrating lymphocytes in primary liver carcinoma (dated 2017 in TCRdb). About the investigation overall: Between late 2015 and March 2016, about five patients in China with histopathologically diagnosed primary liver carcinoma had their tumors surgically resected. The five patients, three men and two women aged 30 to 69 years, had hepatocellular carcinoma (four) or combined HCC and intrahepatic cholangiocarcinoma (one). The five patients had tumors staged T1-T3 N0M0, with maximum diameters ranging from roughly 4 to 10 cm. Samples yielded roughly 3.65 to 7.5 million productive TCRbeta reads; read depth did not differ significantly between tissue types. The study combined TCRbeta repertoire sequencing, expression microarrays and whole-exome sequencing across five regions of each liver tumor, with adjacent normal tissue and blood. A total of approximately 35 specimens from 5 patients, comprising 25 or so tumor regions, 5 adjacent noncancerous liver tissues and 5 peripheral blood samples, were covered by TCRbeta repertoire sequencing. Repertoires from technical replicates were highly reproducible, with mean shared-clone rates about 0.9 and correlation coefficients above 0.98. Beyond this particular receptor, the publication reports: Since the samples were bulk and unsorted, there was no way to compare CD4+ and CD8+ T cell repertoires. Pairs of tumor regions showed greater repertoire overlap (mean around 35%) than tumor-adjacent pairs (roughly 17%) or tumor-blood pairs (approximately 15%), which is consistent with antigen-driven expansion. With just four or five patients in the study, the authors point out that the findings should be validated in a larger study. Because only the TCR beta chain was sequenced and unpaired alpha chains were not captured, true repertoire diversity is likely underestimated. The top 250 clones accounted for a significantly greater share of the repertoire in tumors than in blood (p = 0.039).

Using a constant-region primer and ProtoScript II reverse transcriptase, TCRbeta-specific cDNA was reverse-transcribed from approximately 0.55 ug total RNA. Construction of the TCRbeta libraries relied on three nested rounds of multiplex PCR, following a slightly modified ARM-PCR procedure. Multiplex TRBV1-TRBV30 forward primers and a Cbeta reverse primer were used in the first two PCR rounds, each of which was run for around 10 cycles. A final 25-cycle PCR with Deep VentR polymerase added sample barcodes and Illumina adapters. Amplicons of 200-500 bp were gel-purified with a QIAquick gel extraction kit before sequencing. An Illumina HiSeq 2500 was used to sequence the TCRbeta amplicons with 250-bp paired-end reads. The source study handled its data this way. Reads were quality-trimmed with Trimmomatic v0.33, and paired reads were merged with FLASH v1.2.11 to recover full CDR3 sequences. V, D and J germline segments were assigned to the rearranged TCRbeta sequences using MiGEC v1.2.1b. Clonotype statistics, along with Shannon-Wiener diversity indices, were calculated using VDJtools v1.0.0. Except for diversity analysis, only the 250 most abundant clonotypes of each sample were used in subsequent analyses to reduce sampling bias. The raw public data were reprocessed by TCRdb itself: fastp quality trimming at Q25, MiXCR clonotype calling, in-frame beta chains only. Each entry is one CDR3 protein sequence, shown with its most common DNA and genes. These V and J calls rely on TCRdb rather than the paper's analysis. In all, the sample holds approximately 330,000 distinct CDR3 sequences, and about two thirds of those were seen once. About 6.5% of the sample lies in the top ten.

Including the terminal cysteine and phenylalanine, the CDR3 comprises 14 residues. Of all the DNA, just the CDR3 is kept, 42 bases in frame from base 1. Blood RNA was extracted from unsorted whole blood using TRIzol reagent, and germline DNA was obtained with the DNeasy Blood & Tissue kit. Chronic HBV infection was present in the patients, and the patients were treatment-naive at sampling. Before surgery, 4 to 5 milliliters of peripheral blood were collected into K2EDTA tubes. The rearrangement combines TRBV12-3 or TRBV12-4 with TRBJ2-3, with TRBD2 tentatively as D gene (5 bases match). This clonotype originated in a man between 40 and 49 years old with primary liver carcinoma and hepatitis B virus infection. Sequencing input: peripheral blood. CDR3 sequence: CASSPTTSTDTQCF. The DNA sequence follows: TGTGCCAGCAGCCCGACTACCAGCACAGATACGCAGTGTTTT.